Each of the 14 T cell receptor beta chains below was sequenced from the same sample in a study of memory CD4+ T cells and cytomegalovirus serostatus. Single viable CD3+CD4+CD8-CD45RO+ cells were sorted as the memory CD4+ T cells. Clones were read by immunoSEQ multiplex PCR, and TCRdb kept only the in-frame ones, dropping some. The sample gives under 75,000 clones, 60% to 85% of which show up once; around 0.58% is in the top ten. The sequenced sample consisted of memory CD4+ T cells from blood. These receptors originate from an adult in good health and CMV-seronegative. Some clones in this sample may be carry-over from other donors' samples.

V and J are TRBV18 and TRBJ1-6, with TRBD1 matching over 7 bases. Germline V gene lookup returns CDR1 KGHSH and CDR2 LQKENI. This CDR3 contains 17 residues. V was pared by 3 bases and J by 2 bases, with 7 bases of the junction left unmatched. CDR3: CASSPINRGPYNSPLHF. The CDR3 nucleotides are TGTGCCAGCTCACCTATCAACAGGGGACCCTATAATTCACCCCTCCACTTT. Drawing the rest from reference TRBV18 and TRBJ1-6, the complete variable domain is NAGVMQNPRHLVRRRGQEARLRCSPMKGHSHVYWYRQLPEEGLKFMVYLQKENIIDESGMPKERFSAEFPKEGPSILRIQQVVRGDSAAYFCASSPINRGPYNSPLHFGNGTRLTVT.

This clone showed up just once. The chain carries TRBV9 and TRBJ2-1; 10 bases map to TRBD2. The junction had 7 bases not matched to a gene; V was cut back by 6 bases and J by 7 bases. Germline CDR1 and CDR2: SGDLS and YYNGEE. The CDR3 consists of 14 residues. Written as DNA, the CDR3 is TGTGCCAGCAACATAGCGGGGGGCCGAAATGAGCAGTTCTTC. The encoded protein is CASNIAGGRNEQFF.

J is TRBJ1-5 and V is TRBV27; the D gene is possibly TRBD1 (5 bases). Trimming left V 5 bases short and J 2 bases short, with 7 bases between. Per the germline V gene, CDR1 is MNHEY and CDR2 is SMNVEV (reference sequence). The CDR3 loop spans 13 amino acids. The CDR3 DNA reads TGTGCCAGCAGTCCACAGGGCAATCAGCCCCAGCATTTT. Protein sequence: CASSPQGNQPQHF.

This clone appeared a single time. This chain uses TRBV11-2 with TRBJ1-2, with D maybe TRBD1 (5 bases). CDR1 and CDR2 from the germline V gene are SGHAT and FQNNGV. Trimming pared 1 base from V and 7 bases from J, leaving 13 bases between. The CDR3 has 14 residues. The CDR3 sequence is CASSLVGREGGYTF. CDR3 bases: TGTGCCAGCAGCTTAGTGGGCAGGGAGGGTGGCTACACCTTC.

The CDR3 loop reads CASSDAPTGEDTQYF. In DNA, the CDR3 is TGCGCCAGCAGTGATGCCCCGACAGGAGAGGATACGCAGTATTTT. The chain uses TRBV10-1 and TRBJ2-3, with a tentative D call TRBD1 (6 bases). CDR3 length: 15 residues. Trimming left V 3 bases short and J 6 bases short, with 16 bases between. CDR1 WNHNN and CDR2 SYGVQD come from the germline V gene (reference sequence).

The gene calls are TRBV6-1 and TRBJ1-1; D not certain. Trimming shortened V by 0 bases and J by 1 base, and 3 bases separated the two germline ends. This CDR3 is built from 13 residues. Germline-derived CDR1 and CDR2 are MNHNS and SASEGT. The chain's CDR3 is CASSEATNTEAFF. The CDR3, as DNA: TGTGCCAGCAGTGAAGCTACGAACACTGAAGCTTTCTTT.

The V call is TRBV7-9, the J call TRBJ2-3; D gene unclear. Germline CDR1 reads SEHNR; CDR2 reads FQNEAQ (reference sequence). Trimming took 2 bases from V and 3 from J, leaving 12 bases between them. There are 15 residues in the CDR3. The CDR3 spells CASSLSVVDTDTQYF. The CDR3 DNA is TGTGCCAGCAGCTTATCAGTCGTCGATACAGATACGCAGTATTTT.

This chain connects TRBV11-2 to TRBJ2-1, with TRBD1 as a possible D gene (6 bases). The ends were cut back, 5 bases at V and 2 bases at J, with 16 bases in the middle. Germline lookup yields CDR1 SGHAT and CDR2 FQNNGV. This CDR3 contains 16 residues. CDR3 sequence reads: CASSELTGSTYNEQFF. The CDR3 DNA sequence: TGTGCCAGCAGCGAACTTACAGGGTCCACCTACAATGAGCAGTTCTTC. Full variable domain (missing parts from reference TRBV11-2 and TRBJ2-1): EAGVAQSPRYKIIEKRQSVAFWCNPISGHATLYWYQQILGQGPKLLIQFQNNGVVDDSQLPKDRFSAERLKGVDSTLKIQPAKLEDSAVYLCASSELTGSTYNEQFFGPGTRLTVL.

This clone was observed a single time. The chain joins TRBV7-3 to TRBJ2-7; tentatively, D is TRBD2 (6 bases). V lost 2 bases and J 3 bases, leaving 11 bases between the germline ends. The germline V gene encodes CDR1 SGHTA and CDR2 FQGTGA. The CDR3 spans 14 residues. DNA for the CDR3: TGTGCCAGCAGCTTACAAAGCGGGTACTACGAGCAGTACTTC. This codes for CASSLQSGYYEQYF.

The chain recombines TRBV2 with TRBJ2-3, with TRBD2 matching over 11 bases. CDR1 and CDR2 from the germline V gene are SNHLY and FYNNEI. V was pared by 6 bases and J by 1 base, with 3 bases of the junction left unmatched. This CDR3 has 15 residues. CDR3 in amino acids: CASSQGLAGTDTQYF. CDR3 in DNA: TGTGCCAGCAGCCAGGGACTAGCGGGCACAGATACGCAGTATTTT. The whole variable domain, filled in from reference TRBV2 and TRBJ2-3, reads EPEVTQTPSHQVTQMGQEVILRCVPISNHLYFYWYRQILGQKVEFLVSFYNNEISEKSEIFDDQFSVERPDGSNFTLKIRSTKLEDSAMYFCASSQGLAGTDTQYFGPGTRLTVL.

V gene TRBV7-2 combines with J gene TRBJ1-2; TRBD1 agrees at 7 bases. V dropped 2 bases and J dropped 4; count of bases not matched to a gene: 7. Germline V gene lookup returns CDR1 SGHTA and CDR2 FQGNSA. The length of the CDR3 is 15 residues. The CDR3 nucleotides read TGTGCCAGCAGCTTATTTTGGGCAGGGGGCTATGGCTACACCTTC. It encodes CASSLFWAGGYGYTF.

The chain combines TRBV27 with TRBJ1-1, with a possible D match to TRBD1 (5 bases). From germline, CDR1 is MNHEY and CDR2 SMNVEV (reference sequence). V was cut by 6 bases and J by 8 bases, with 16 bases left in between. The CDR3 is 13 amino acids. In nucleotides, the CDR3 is TGTGCCAGCAGCAAAAACAGGCAAACAGAAGCTTTCTTT. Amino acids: CASSKNRQTEAFF.

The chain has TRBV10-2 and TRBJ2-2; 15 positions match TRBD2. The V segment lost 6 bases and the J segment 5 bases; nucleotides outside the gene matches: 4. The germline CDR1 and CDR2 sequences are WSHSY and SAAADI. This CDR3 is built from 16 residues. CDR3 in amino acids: CASREGLAGGTGELFF. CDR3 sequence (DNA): TGCGCCAGCAGGGAGGGACTAGCGGGAGGAACCGGGGAGCTGTTTTTT.

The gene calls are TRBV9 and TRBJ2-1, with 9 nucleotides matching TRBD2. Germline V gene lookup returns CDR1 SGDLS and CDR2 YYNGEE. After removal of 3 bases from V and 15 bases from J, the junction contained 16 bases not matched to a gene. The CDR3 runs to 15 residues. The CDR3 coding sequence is TGTGCCAGCAGCGCGGTAGCGGGAGTTACTTCTCTGGGGTTCTTC. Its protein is CASSAVAGVTSLGFF. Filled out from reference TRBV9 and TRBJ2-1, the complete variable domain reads DSGVTQTPKHLITATGQRVTLRCSPRSGDLSVYWYQQSLDQGLQFLIQYYNGEERAKGNILERFSAQQFPDLHSELNLSSLELGDSALYFCASSAVAGVTSLGFFGPGTRLTVL.